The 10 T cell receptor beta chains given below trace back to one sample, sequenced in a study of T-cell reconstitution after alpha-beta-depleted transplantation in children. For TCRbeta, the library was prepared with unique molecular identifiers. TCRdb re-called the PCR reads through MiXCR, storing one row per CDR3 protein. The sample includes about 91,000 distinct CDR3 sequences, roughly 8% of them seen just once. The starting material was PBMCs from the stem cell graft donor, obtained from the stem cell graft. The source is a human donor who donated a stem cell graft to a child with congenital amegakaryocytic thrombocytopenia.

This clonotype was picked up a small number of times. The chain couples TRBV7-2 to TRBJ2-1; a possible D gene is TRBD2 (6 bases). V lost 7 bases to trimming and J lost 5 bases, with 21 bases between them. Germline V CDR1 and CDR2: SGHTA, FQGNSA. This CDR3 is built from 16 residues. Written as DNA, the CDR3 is TGTGCCAGCACCAGAGGGGTGGCAGGGAGGCACAATGAGCAGTTCTTC. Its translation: CASTRGVAGRHNEQFF.

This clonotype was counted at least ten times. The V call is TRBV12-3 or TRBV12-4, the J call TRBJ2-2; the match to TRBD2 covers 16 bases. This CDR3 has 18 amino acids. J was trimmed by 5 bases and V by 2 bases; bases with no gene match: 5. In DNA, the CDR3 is TGTGCCAGCAGTTTATGGGGACTAGCGGGAGGGGATACCGGGGAGCTGTTTTTT. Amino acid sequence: CASSLWGLAGGDTGELFF.

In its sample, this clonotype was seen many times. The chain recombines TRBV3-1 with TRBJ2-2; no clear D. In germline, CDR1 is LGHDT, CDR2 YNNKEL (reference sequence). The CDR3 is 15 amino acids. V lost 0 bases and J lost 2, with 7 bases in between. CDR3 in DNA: TGTGCCAGCAGCCAAGATCGGATCAACACCGGGGAGCTGTTTTTT. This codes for CASSQDRINTGELFF.

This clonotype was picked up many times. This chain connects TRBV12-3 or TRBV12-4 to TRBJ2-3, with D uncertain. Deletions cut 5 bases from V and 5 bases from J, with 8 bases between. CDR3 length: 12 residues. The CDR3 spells CASSRLGDTQYF. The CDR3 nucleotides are TGTGCCAGCAGTCGCCTCGGAGATACGCAGTATTTT.

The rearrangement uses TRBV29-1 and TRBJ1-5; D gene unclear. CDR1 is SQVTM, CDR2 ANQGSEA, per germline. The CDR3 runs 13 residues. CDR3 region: CTMLRNSNQPQHF. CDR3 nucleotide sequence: TGCACGATGTTGCGGAATAGCAATCAGCCCCAGCATTTT.

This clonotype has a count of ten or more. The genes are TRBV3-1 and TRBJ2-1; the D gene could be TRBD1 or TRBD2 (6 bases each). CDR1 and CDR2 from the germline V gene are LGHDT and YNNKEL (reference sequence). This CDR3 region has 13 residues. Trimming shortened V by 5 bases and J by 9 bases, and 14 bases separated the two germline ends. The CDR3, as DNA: TGTGCCAGCAGCGGGCGAGGGGGGAGTGAGCAGTTCTTC. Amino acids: CASSGRGGSEQFF.

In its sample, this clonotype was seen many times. The CDR3 region has the DNA TGCAGCGTTACCGGGACAGGGGCCTACGAGCAGTACTTC. Its translation is CSVTGTGAYEQYF. The chain is built from TRBV29-1 and TRBJ2-7, with TRBD1 matching 10 bases. This CDR3 has 13 residues. The V and J ends lost 5 bases and 2 bases, in that order; junction bases with no gene match: 3. From germline, CDR1 is SQVTM and CDR2 ANQGSEA.

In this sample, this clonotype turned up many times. CDR3 coding DNA: TGTGCCAGCAGGGCACAGGGGCGCCTTGAGCAGTTCTTC. It yields the protein CASRAQGRLEQFF. The genes are TRBV6-1 and TRBJ2-1; 7 bases align to TRBD1. Germline loops: CDR1 MNHNS, CDR2 SASEGT. V was pared by 6 bases and J by 9 bases, with 8 bases of the junction left unmatched. The CDR3 spans 13 residues.

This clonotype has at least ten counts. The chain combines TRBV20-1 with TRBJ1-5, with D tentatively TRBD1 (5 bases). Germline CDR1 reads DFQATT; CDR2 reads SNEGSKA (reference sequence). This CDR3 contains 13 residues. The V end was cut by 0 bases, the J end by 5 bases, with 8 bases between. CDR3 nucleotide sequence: TGCAGTGCTAGAGATCCAGGGTATCAGCCCCAGCATTTT. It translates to CSARDPGYQPQHF.

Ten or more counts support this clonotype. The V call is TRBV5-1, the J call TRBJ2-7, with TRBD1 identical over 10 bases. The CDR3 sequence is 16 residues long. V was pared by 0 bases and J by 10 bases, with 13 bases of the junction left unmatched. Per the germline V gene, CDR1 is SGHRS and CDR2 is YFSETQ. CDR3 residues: CASSLGSPGQGLLQYF. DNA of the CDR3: TGCGCCAGCAGCTTGGGGTCGCCGGGACAGGGGCTTCTTCAGTACTTC.